This T cell receptor (beta chain) was profiled in a study of blood T cell repertoires in COVID-19. CDR3 length: 16 amino acids. CDR1 SGHRS and CDR2 YFSETQ come from the germline V gene. With V trimmed by 0 bases and J by 4 bases, 4 bases remained unmatched. Repertoires were generated with immunoSEQ multiplex PCR, while TCRdb's copy carries only in-frame clones and drops some. The sample includes approximately 130,000 clones, around 88% of them seen just once. This clonotype originated in a woman aged 45-60 years who had recovered from COVID-19. This sequence joins TRBV5-1 and TRBJ2-7; TRBD2 matches 13 bases. Sequencing was done on a sample of peripheral blood. As DNA, the CDR3 is TGCGCCAGCAGCTTGGGGATGGGACTAGCGGGGTACGAGCAGTACTTC. It specifies CASSLGMGLAGYEQYF.